The 30 T cell receptor beta chains in this list originate from one sample, sequenced in a study of cytomegalovirus exposure and HLA in healthy donors. The PCR made use of 60 Vbeta and 13 Jbeta primers. Method: immunoSEQ multiplex PCR; TCRdb's copy keeps in-frame clones and lacks some. The sample lists 130,000 to 150,000 clones; roughly 84% were seen once. The sequenced material came from PBMCs. All receptors come from a boy between 2 and 15 years old in good health and CMV-seronegative.

This sequence joins TRBV7-2 and TRBJ1-3; D possibly corresponds to TRBD1 (5 bases). Trimming took off 0 bases at V and 3 bases at J, with 9 bases between the two ends. The CDR3 loop spans 15 amino acids. Germline V gene sequence: CDR1 SGHTA, CDR2 FQGNSA. CDR3 protein: CASSLAGARGNTIYF. CDR3 bases: TGTGCCAGCAGCTTAGCAGGGGCTCGTGGAAACACCATATATTTT.

The J gene is TRBJ1-5, the V gene TRBV6-1, with 8 positions matching TRBD1. V trimming: 7 bases; J trimming: 8 bases; junction bases outside the gene matches: 4. The CDR3 totals 12 residues. In germline, CDR1 is MNHNS, CDR2 SASEGT. The chain's CDR3 is CASNDRGEPQHF. Here the CDR3 DNA reads TGTGCCAGCAACGACAGGGGAGAGCCCCAGCATTTT.

This CDR3 is CASSQGKTGGGGYTF. The CDR3 bases are TGTGCCAGCAGCCAAGGGAAAACAGGGGGCGGCGGCTACACCTTC. This rearrangement joins TRBV4-2 to TRBJ1-2; 9 positions agree with TRBD1. This CDR3 has 15 residues. Germline CDR1 LGHNA, CDR2 YNFKEQ. The J segment lost 8 bases and the V segment lost 1 base, leaving 8 bases of the junction unmatched.

This sequence joins TRBV9 and TRBJ2-7; D perhaps matches TRBD2 (5 bases). CDR1 is SGDLS, CDR2 YYNGEE, per germline. This CDR3 is built from 15 residues. The germline V and J ends were trimmed by 4 bases and 0 bases, with 14 bases remaining between them. The CDR3 sequence is CASSPSGRISYEQYF. The CDR3, as DNA: TGTGCCAGCAGCCCCAGCGGCCGAATCTCCTACGAGCAGTACTTC.

In its sample, this clone was seen once. The rearrangement joins TRBV29-1 to TRBJ1-2; 7 nucleotides line up with TRBD1. Germline loops: CDR1 SQVTM, CDR2 ANQGSEA. CDR3 length: 14 amino acids. V gave up 1 base and J gave up 4 bases; unmatched junction bases: 6. The CDR3 DNA is TGCAGCGTTGAAGGGCCGGGACAGAGCTATGGCTACACCTTC. Encoded protein: CSVEGPGQSYGYTF.

The chain carries TRBV6-6 and TRBJ1-2, with 9 bases fitting TRBD1. The CDR3 totals 12 residues. Germline V gives CDR1 MNHNY, CDR2 SVGAGI (reference sequence). V trimming: 9 bases; J trimming: 2 bases; junction bases outside the gene matches: 1. The CDR3 spells CASGTGNYGYTF. The CDR3, as DNA: TGTGCCAGTGGGACAGGGAACTATGGCTACACCTTC.

This chain joins TRBV5-6 and TRBJ2-5, with TRBD2 identical over 7 bases. CDR1 is SGHDT and CDR2 is YYEEEE in the germline V gene. J lost 6 bases, V lost 0 bases, and 5 bases had no gene match. The CDR3 has 14 residues. CDR3: CASSLVTGGQTQYF. In nucleotides, the CDR3 is TGTGCCAGCAGCTTGGTTACGGGGGGACAGACCCAGTACTTC.

This sequence joins TRBV4-3 and TRBJ1-1; D is undetermined. This CDR3 has 16 amino acids. CDR1 and CDR2 from the germline V gene are LGHNA and YSLEER. V shed 2 bases and J shed 2 bases, with 15 bases lying between them. In DNA, the CDR3 is TGCGCCAGCAGCCAACCCGGGAGAAAAAAAAACACTGAAGCTTTCTTT. Amino acid sequence: CASSQPGRKKNTEAFF.

This sequence joins TRBV6-5 and TRBJ1-5; no clear D gene. The ends were cut back, 0 bases at V and 4 bases at J, with 10 bases in the middle. Germline V gene lookup returns CDR1 MNHEY and CDR2 SVGAGI. The CDR3 is 15 residues long. The CDR3 is CASSYSSHSNQPQHF. CDR3 DNA: TGTGCCAGCAGTTACTCGAGTCACTCGAATCAGCCCCAGCATTTT.

This chain joins TRBV6-6 and TRBJ1-2; 8 positions agree with TRBD1. The CDR3 length is 16 residues. Trimming at V came to 0 bases and at J to 6 bases, leaving 9 bases not matched to a gene. CDR1 and CDR2 (germline): MNHNY, SVGAGI (reference sequence). CDR3 sequence: CASSYSTGAGSDGYTF. For the CDR3, the DNA is TGTGCCAGCAGTTACTCGACAGGGGCGGGATCTGATGGCTACACCTTC.

The V and J genes are TRBV5-4 and TRBJ2-1; 7 bases are shared with TRBD2. Germline CDR1 is SGHNT and CDR2 is YYREEE (reference sequence). This CDR3 has 15 amino acids. Unmatched junction bases numbered 11, after V lost 3 bases and J lost 8 bases. The CDR3 bases are TGTGCCAGCAGCTCTTACGCCGGGACTAAACATGAGCAGTTCTTC. It specifies CASSSYAGTKHEQFF. Variable domain in full (rest from reference TRBV5-4 and TRBJ2-1): ETGVTQSPTHLIKTRGQQVTLRCSSQSGHNTVSWYQQALGQGPQFIFQYYREEENGRGNFPPRFSGLQFPNYSSELNVNALELDDSALYLCASSSYAGTKHEQFFGPGTRLTVL.

V and J are TRBV2 and TRBJ2-7, with 9 bases fitting TRBD1. The CDR3 extends over 13 amino acids. The V segment lost 6 bases and the J segment 0 bases; nucleotides outside the gene matches: 0. Germline CDR1 is SNHLY and CDR2 is FYNNEI. CDR3 bases: TGTGCCAGCAGGGACAGGGGCTCCTACGAGCAGTACTTC. It is translated as CASRDRGSYEQYF.

The rearrangement uses TRBV9 and TRBJ2-1; 11 bases line up with TRBD1. This CDR3 spans 16 amino acids. The junction had 10 bases not matched to a gene; V was cut back by 3 bases and J by 8 bases. The V gene's germline CDR1 is SGDLS and CDR2 YYNGEE. The CDR3 spells CASSGTGTGGEYEQFF. As DNA, the CDR3 is TGTGCCAGCAGCGGCACCGGGACAGGGGGGGAGTATGAGCAGTTCTTC.

Comments on this clone: Other DNA variants within this sample encode the same CDR3. The chain has TRBV9 and TRBJ2-2, with D perhaps TRBD2 (6 bases). Trimming took 2 bases from V and 3 from J, leaving 8 bases between them. The CDR3 runs to 14 residues. CDR1 and CDR2 (germline): SGDLS, YYNGEE. CDR3 loop: CASSVLAYTGELFF. The DNA for the CDR3 is TGTGCCAGCAGCGTTCTAGCGTACACCGGGGAGCTGTTTTTT.

The V gene is TRBV12-5, the J gene TRBJ2-1; the match to TRBD1 covers 7 bases. The germline CDR1 and CDR2 sequences are LGHNT and FRNRAP. V gave up 3 bases and J gave up 6 bases; unmatched junction bases: 11. The length of the CDR3 is 16 residues. The CDR3 nucleotides are TGTGCTAGTGGTTTCGGCGCCCCGTCAGGGGGCAATGAGCAGTTCTTC. Protein product: CASGFGAPSGGNEQFF.

CDR3 protein: CASGLGTGSYEQYF. The CDR3 bases are TGTGCTAGTGGTTTAGGGACAGGGTCATACGAGCAGTACTTC. The V and J genes are TRBV12-5 and TRBJ2-7; TRBD1 aligns across 9 bases. CDR1 and CDR2 (germline): LGHNT, FRNRAP. The CDR3 loop spans 14 amino acids. The junction had 4 bases not matched to a gene; V was cut back by 3 bases and J by 4 bases.

On this clone itself: A single base separates this from a much larger clone, so it may be a read error. The chain couples TRBV9 to TRBJ2-5; the match to TRBD1 covers 8 bases. Per germline, CDR1 SGDLS and CDR2 YYNGEE. CDR3 length: 13 amino acids. V lost 4 bases and J lost 4; bases outside the gene matches: 3. CDR3 bases: TGTGCCAGCAGCCCGGACAGGGCAGAGACCCAGTACTTC. Translating it yields CASSPDRAETQYF.

This chain links TRBV9 with TRBJ1-2; D uncertain. The CDR3 is 15 amino acids. Trimming took off 0 bases at V and 4 bases at J, with 13 bases between the two ends. CDR1 and CDR2 (germline): SGDLS, YYNGEE. The CDR3 protein is CASSVVRDLSYGYTF. The CDR3 DNA follows: TGTGCCAGCAGCGTAGTTCGGGATTTAAGCTATGGCTACACCTTC. Combining the CDR3 with reference TRBV9 and TRBJ1-2 gives the whole variable domain DSGVTQTPKHLITATGQRVTLRCSPRSGDLSVYWYQQSLDQGLQFLIQYYNGEERAKGNILERFSAQQFPDLHSELNLSSLELGDSALYFCASSVVRDLSYGYTFGSGTRLTVV.

The rearrangement joins TRBV9 to TRBJ2-7, with TRBD1 matching 7 bases. CDR1 is SGDLS, CDR2 YYNGEE, per germline. After removal of 0 bases from V and 0 bases from J, the junction contained 6 bases not matched to a gene. The CDR3 has 16 residues. CDR3 in amino acids: CASSVDQDRSSYEQYF. In nucleotides, the CDR3 is TGTGCCAGCAGCGTAGATCAGGACAGGTCCTCCTACGAGCAGTACTTC.

The chain is built from TRBV11-2 and TRBJ2-1; no clear D. Germline lookup yields CDR1 SGHAT and CDR2 FQNNGV. The CDR3 is 13 residues long. V was shortened by 7 bases and J by 12 bases, with 19 bases between the two germline ends. CDR3 protein: CASKLSHIGRQFF. Written as DNA, the CDR3 is TGTGCCAGCAAGCTTAGTCATATTGGGCGGCAGTTCTTC.

V gene TRBV29-1 combines with J gene TRBJ1-5; 9 positions agree with TRBD1. Germline V CDR1 and CDR2: SQVTM, ANQGSEA. V dropped 4 bases and J dropped 3; count of bases not matched to a gene: 4. This CDR3 contains 14 residues. Here the CDR3 DNA reads TGCAGCGTTGTTGACAGGGGGACCAATCAGCCCCAGCATTTT. Residues: CSVVDRGTNQPQHF.

This chain joins TRBV14 and TRBJ2-7; TRBD1 matches at 7 bases. V dropped 1 base and J dropped 4; count of bases not matched to a gene: 7. CDR1 and CDR2 from the germline V gene are SGHDN and FVKESK. The CDR3 spans 15 residues. The CDR3 DNA is TGTGCCAGCAGCCAAGTGACAGGGTTAATTTACGAGCAGTACTTC. It translates to CASSQVTGLIYEQYF.

The CDR3 DNA follows: TGTGCCAGCAGCTTAGGGGGACACCTAACCTACGAGCAGTACTTC. Encoded protein: CASSLGGHLTYEQYF. This sequence joins TRBV7-8 and TRBJ2-7, with a weak D call TRBD1 (6 bases). Germline CDR1 reads SGHVS; CDR2 reads FQNEAQ. Trimming shortened V by 1 base and J by 2 bases, and 12 bases separated the two germline ends. CDR3 length equals 15 residues.

The J gene is TRBJ2-1, the V gene TRBV28; TRBD2 agrees at 7 bases. The V segment lost 3 bases and the J segment 7 bases; nucleotides outside the gene matches: 6. The CDR3 extends over 14 amino acids. Germline-derived CDR1 and CDR2 are MDHEN and SYDVKM. CDR3 loop: CASSFLSGRNEQFF. CDR3 coding DNA: TGTGCCAGCAGTTTCCTGTCCGGGAGGAATGAGCAGTTCTTC.

The V and J genes are TRBV5-1 and TRBJ1-5; 9 bases map to TRBD1. This CDR3 region has 14 residues. V shed 3 bases, J shed 4 bases, and the junction held 2 bases outside the gene matches. From germline, CDR1 is SGHRS and CDR2 YFSETQ. This chain's CDR3 is CASSSGQGNQPQHF. The CDR3 DNA is TGCGCCAGCAGCTCGGGACAGGGAAATCAGCCCCAGCATTTT. The whole variable domain, filled in from reference TRBV5-1 and TRBJ1-5, reads KAGVTQTPRYLIKTRGQQVTLSCSPISGHRSVSWYQQTPGQGLQFLFEYFSETQRNKGNFPGRFSGRQFSNSRSEMNVSTLELGDSALYLCASSSGQGNQPQHFGDGTRLSIL.

This chain uses TRBV19 with TRBJ1-5; D unclear. V lost 7 bases and J 5 bases, leaving 15 bases between the germline ends. CDR3 length: 14 residues. CDR1 and CDR2 (germline): LNHDA, SQIVND (reference sequence). CDR3 region: CASTSNPEHQPQHF. For the CDR3, the DNA is TGTGCCAGTACTTCGAATCCGGAGCATCAGCCCCAGCATTTT.

The rearrangement joins TRBV29-1 to TRBJ1-5; possibly TRBD1 for D (6 bases). The length of the CDR3 is 15 residues. Between the trimmed V and J ends, which lost 7 bases and 6 bases, there was a span of 22 bases. The V gene's germline CDR1 is SQVTM and CDR2 ANQGSEA. The CDR3 loop reads CSAVEQGWFSQPQHF. CDR3 nucleotide sequence: TGCAGCGCAGTAGAACAGGGTTGGTTCAGTCAGCCCCAGCATTTT.

The V call is TRBV5-6, the J call TRBJ2-1, with 8 bases matching TRBD1. CDR1 and CDR2 from the germline V gene are SGHDT and YYEEEE. V lost 4 bases to trimming and J lost 0 bases; unmatched junction nucleotides: 6. This CDR3 is built from 16 residues. CDR3 nucleotide sequence: TGTGCCAGCAGCCGGGACAGGCGAAGCTCCTACAATGAGCAGTTCTTC. Translated, it gives CASSRDRRSSYNEQFF.

V and J are TRBV7-6 and TRBJ2-7; 7 bases map to TRBD2. The V and J ends lost 2 bases and 3 bases, in that order; junction bases with no gene match: 4. This CDR3 spans 14 amino acids. Germline assignment: CDR1 SGHVS and CDR2 FNYEAQ. CDR3 bases: TGTGCCAGCAGCTTACGAGCGGGAAACTACGAGCAGTACTTC. Its protein product is CASSLRAGNYEQYF. The full variable domain, in which reference TRBV7-6 and TRBJ2-7 provide the parts outside the CDR3, is GAGVSQSPRYKVTKRGQDVALRCDPISGHVSLYWYRQALGQGPEFLTYFNYEAQQDKSGLPNDRFSAERPEGSISTLTIQRTEQRDSAMYRCASSLRAGNYEQYFGPGTRLTVT.

The chain couples TRBV23-1 to TRBJ1-3; possibly TRBD1 for D (5 bases). TRBV23-1 is an open reading frame, and its role is uncertain. Deletions cut 0 bases from V and 5 bases from J, with 14 bases between. The CDR3 length is 16 residues. DNA of the CDR3: TGCGCCAGCAGTCAATCCGGTCCCGACAGAAGAAACACCATATATTTT. It codes for CASSQSGPDRRNTIYF.